Included here is one TCR beta chain sequence, with context. This clone was seen only a few times. The antigen this receptor binds is unknown. Within one base of it there is no much larger clone, and no base qualities were kept. The entry originates in a study of STAT5B mutations in CD4+ large granular lymphocyte leukemia (dated by TCRdb to between 2021 and 2024). Some background on the complete study: Among the healthy controls, the CDR3 'QG' motif was associated with a particular HLA allele. Flow cytometry on FACSCanto II or FACSVerse showed that the purified fractions were more than 95% pure among lymphocytes. The study compared the TCRbeta repertoires of patients with CD4+ T-cell large granular lymphocyte leukemia against those of healthy blood donors.

The immunoSEQ assay at survey resolution was used to sequence TCRbeta rearrangements from genomic DNA. The authors processed their data as follows. A lowest detectable productive clonotype frequency of 2.59 x 10-5 was observed in the TCR sequencing data. Only productive TCRbeta rearrangements, defined as complete and in-frame sequences, were included in the analyses. Simpson clonality, calculated in the immunoSEQ Analyzer version 3.0, was used as the measure of sample clonality. Based on frequency, clones were grouped as very rare, small, medium, large (1-20%) or hyperexpanded (>20%). OLGA 1.2.3 estimated generation probabilities, VDJtools produced V-gene circos plots, VDJdb was queried for specificities, and GLIPH identified CDR3 motifs. The source is immuneACCESS, and TCRdb retained only in-frame sequences with V and J called. Part of the clones is not carried over; for the studies checked, unresolved V genes explain less than half of this, and the remainder is unexplained. The DNA gave D and trimming, while V, J and clone size come from that table. The sample includes tens of thousands of clones, with 65% to 80% observed a single time. The top ten constitute 2.1% of the sample.

Healthy controls were 37 blood donors whose buffy coats came from the Finnish Red Cross blood service. All TCR-sequenced material derived from peripheral blood: patient blood samples and healthy donor buffy coats. Peripheral blood mononuclear cells were isolated by Ficoll-Hypaque gradient centrifugation. For the healthy controls, CD4+ cells were obtained from buffy coats by magnetic purification. The Gentra Puregene Cell and Tissue kit was used to extract genomic DNA, and a Qubit 2.0 fluorometer was used to measure the amount of genomic DNA. Taken from the germline V gene (reference sequence), the CDR1 and CDR2 loops are LNHNV and YYDKDF. V and J lose 1 base and 2 bases, and a span of 8 bases separates them. From the cysteine up to the phenylalanine, the CDR3 has a length of 14 residues. Kept here is only the CDR3 DNA, which spans 42 bases and is read in frame from base 1. Broader findings and caveats from the paper: Each patient's main leukemic clonotypes were private, but roughly 25% of these clonotypes showed up at low frequency in the non-leukemic repertoires of other patients. Data were not HLA-matched; higher clonality in CD4+ versus CD8+ T-LGLL could reflect the relatively small sample size. Enrichment of TRBV06-family usage was observed among the top patient clones (8/27) relative to healthy controls (2/35). Greater clonality appeared to be present in CD4-sorted patient repertoires than in healthy CD4+ repertoires, and the difference was retained after the putative leukemic clones were removed.

Sequencing was done on a sample of CD4+ T cells from blood buffy coats. The sequence derives from a human donor in good health. The sequence joins TRBV15 to TRBJ1-1; the D gene lacks a confident call. CDR3 loop: CATSRAQLNTEAFF. The sequence in DNA is TGTGCCACCAGCAGAGCACAGCTAAACACTGAAGCTTTCTTT.